The subject of this entry is one TCR beta chain. The CDR3 length is 14 residues. The junction had 6 bases not matched to a gene; V was cut back by 7 bases and J by 4 bases. Germline V gene sequence: CDR1 LNHDA, CDR2 SQIVND (reference sequence). Collection of blood occurred at baseline, at cycle 4 day 1, and at cycle 7 day 1. This sample was included in a study of OX40 agonist ivuxolimab in advanced cancers. In the study overall: Averaging 60 years in age, with a range of roughly 20 to 79, the cohort was about 86% male.

The data were produced by immunoSEQ multiplex PCR, yet TCRdb's version contains in-frame clones alone and is incomplete. Among tens of thousands of clones listed, roughly 90% were seen once. The clonotype was recovered from an adult with an advanced solid tumor such as melanoma, head and neck, liver or kidney cancer. This specimen consisted of CD4+ or CD8+ T cells sorted from blood, obtained in a trial of the OX40 agonist ivuxolimab. This rearrangement joins TRBV19 to TRBJ2-3, with TRBD1 matching 9 bases. CDR3 loop: CASTRTGVPDTQYF. The CDR3 region has the DNA TGTGCCAGTACAAGGACAGGGGTTCCAGATACGCAGTATTTT.